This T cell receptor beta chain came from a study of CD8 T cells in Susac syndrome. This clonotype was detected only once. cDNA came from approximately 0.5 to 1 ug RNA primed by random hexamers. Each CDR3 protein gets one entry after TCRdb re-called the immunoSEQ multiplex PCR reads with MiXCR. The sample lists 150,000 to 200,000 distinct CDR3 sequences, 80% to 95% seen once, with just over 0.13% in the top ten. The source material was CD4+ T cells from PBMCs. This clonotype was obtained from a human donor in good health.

The CDR3 bases are TGTGCCATCAGTGTGGGGGAGGCTGGGGCCAACGTCCTGACTTTC. Translating gives CAISVGEAGANVLTF. The chain uses TRBV10-3 and TRBJ2-6, with a tentative D call TRBD2 (6 bases). The ends were cut back, 4 bases at V and 2 bases at J, with 9 bases in the middle. The CDR3 covers 15 residues. Germline V lookup: CDR1 ENHRY, CDR2 SYGVKD.